Shown below are 7 T cell receptor beta chains from a single sample sequenced in a study of T cells expressing NK-cell markers. TCRdb reworked the 5' RACE reads into one entry per CDR3 protein, no DNA. The table gives over 150,000 distinct CDR3 sequences; the top ten clones make up 20% to 25% of it. The sample comprised blood T cells: a sorted CD56 or NKG2C T cell subset, CD4+ or CD8+ T cells, or bulk PBMC T cells (not recorded which). These receptors came from a man aged 18 to 70 in good health.

J is TRBJ1-1 and V is TRBV7-9. The germline CDR1 and CDR2 sequences are SEHNR and FQNEAQ (reference sequence). The CDR3 runs 13 residues. The CDR3 reads CASSLWDRSWAFF. The full variable domain, in which reference TRBV7-9 and TRBJ1-1 provide the parts outside the CDR3, is DTGVSQNPRHKITKRGQNVTFRCDPISEHNRLYWYRQTLGQGPEFLTYFQNEAQLEKSRLLSDRFSAERPKGSFSTLEIQRTEQGDSAMYLCASSLWDRSWAFFGQGTRLTVV.

J is TRBJ2-1 and V is TRBV6-1; TCRdb returns TRBD2, unconfirmable since there is no DNA. This CDR3 is 16 amino acids long. Per germline, CDR1 MNHNS and CDR2 SASEGT. The CDR3 spells CASSESPGGSYNEQFF.

This chain links TRBV4-2 with TRBJ1-6. Per the germline V gene, CDR1 is LGHNA and CDR2 is YNFKEQ. The CDR3 loop spans 14 amino acids. The CDR3 sequence: CASSQRPANSPLHF.

The chain has TRBV2 and TRBJ2-7; TCRdb lists TRBD2, though no DNA is available to test this call. This CDR3 contains 14 residues. The germline V gene encodes CDR1 SNHLY and CDR2 FYNNEI. CDR3 residues: CASKRGHGAYEQYF.

The rearrangement joins TRBV7-9 to TRBJ2-1. Germline V CDR1 and CDR2: SEHNR, FQNEAQ (reference sequence). The CDR3 totals 15 residues. CDR3 amino acids: CASSLSGGSYNEQFF.

The chain links TRBV5-6 to TRBJ2-3; no DNA is available, so the TRBD2 call from TCRdb remains unchecked. The V gene's germline CDR1 is SGHDT and CDR2 YYEEEE. The CDR3 contains 15 residues. The CDR3 here is CASSLGTTDTDTQYF.

The V call is TRBV5-1, the J call TRBJ2-2. Germline V gene data show CDR1 as SGHRS and CDR2 as YFSETQ. CDR3 size: 15 residues. The CDR3 loop is CASSLESRNTGELFF.